This T cell receptor (beta chain) was documented in a study of cytomegalovirus exposure and HLA in healthy donors. Overall study findings and caveats: The study reported that TCR beta sequences accurately predicted HLA-A and HLA-B alleles in most subjects.

About this clone itself: Its antigen is unidentified.

Researchers ran the PCR with 60 Vbeta and 13 Jbeta primers. Sequenced by immunoSEQ multiplex PCR; TCRdb stores in-frame clones only, minus some. The sample consists of about 130,000 clones, around 80% of them appearing once. Unrecorded immune exposure was likely among donors, who were nominally healthy when sampled. Trimming removed 5 bases from V and 3 bases from J, with 5 bases in between. The CDR3 is 11 residues long. The V gene's germline CDR1 is SGHTA and CDR2 FQGNSA. The chain uses TRBV7-2 and TRBJ2-7; unclear D gene. The sequencing input was PBMCs. The TCR originated in a man aged 25 to 45 in good health and CMV-seropositive. The CDR3 DNA sequence: TGTGCCAGCAGCCTACGCTACGAGCAGTACTTC. This translates into CASSLRYEQYF.